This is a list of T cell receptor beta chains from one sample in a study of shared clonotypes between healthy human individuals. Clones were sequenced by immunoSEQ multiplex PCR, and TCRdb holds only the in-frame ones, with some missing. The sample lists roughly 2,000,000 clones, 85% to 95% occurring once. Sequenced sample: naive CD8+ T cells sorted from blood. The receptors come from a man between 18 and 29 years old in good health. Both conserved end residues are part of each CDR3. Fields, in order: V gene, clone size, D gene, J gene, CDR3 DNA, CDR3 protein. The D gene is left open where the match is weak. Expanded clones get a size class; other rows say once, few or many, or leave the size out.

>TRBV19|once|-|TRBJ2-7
TGTGCCAGTAGTATATCGGACGGCTCCTACGAGCAGTACTTC
CASSISDGSYEQYF
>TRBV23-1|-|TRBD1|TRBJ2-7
TGCGCCAGCACCCGGACAGGTCCGGTCCTCTACGAGCAGTACTTC
CASTRTGPVLYEQYF
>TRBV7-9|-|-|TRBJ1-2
TGTGCCAGCAACAAGGAATGGGACTATGGCTACACCTTC
CASNKEWDYGYTF
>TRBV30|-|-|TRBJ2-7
TGTGCCTGGAGTTGGGACCTCTCCTACGAGCAGTACTTC
CAWSWDLSYEQYF
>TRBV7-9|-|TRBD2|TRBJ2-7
TGTGCCAGCAGCTTTAGTGAGCGGGAGCACGAGCAGTACTTC
CASSFSEREHEQYF
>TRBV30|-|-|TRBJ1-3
TGTGCCTGGACTCTGAGCTCTGGAAACACCATATATTTT
CAWTLSSGNTIYF
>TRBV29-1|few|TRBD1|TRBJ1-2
TGCAGCGTCCCGGGACAGGGCAACTATGGCTACACCTTC
CSVPGQGNYGYTF
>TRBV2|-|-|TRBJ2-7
TGTGCCAGCCGGGACCTCGCCTACGAGCAGTACTTC
CASRDLAYEQYF
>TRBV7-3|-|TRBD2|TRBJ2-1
TGTGCCAGCAGCTCGCCTAGCGGGAGATACAATGAGCAGTTCTTC
CASSSPSGRYNEQFF
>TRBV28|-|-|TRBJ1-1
TGTGCCAGCAGTTCGGGAGGGGAGAACACTGAAGCTTTCTTT
CASSSGGENTEAFF
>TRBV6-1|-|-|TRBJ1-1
TGTGCCAGCAGGGAATTCGATACAGCGAACACTGAAGCTTTCTTT
CASREFDTANTEAFF
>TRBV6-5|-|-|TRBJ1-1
TGTGCCAGCAGTTATGGGGCGGGTGAAGCTTTCTTT
CASSYGAGEAFF
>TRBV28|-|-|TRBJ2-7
TGTGCCAGCAGCCTTAGGGGGGACGAGCAGTACTTC
CASSLRGDEQYF
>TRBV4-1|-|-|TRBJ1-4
TGCGCCAGCAGCCAAGGTCAGGGACTGGAAAAACTGTTTTTT
CASSQGQGLEKLFF
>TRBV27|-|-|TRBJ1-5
TGTGCCAGCAGTTTTAGGGGGGCGGGAGGCAATCAGCCCCAGCATTTT
CASSFRGAGGNQPQHF
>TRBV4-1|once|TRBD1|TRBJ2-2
TGCGCCAGCAGCCAAGGTGCGTCTATATCGACAGGGCCGAACACCGGGGAGCTGTTTTTT
CASSQGASISTGPNTGELFF
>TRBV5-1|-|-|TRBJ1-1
TGCGCCAGCAGCTTGGTGAGGGGCGGTAGCACTGAAGCTTTCTTT
CASSLVRGGSTEAFF
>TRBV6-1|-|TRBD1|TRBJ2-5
TGTGCCAGCAGTGAAGCGCGGACAGGGAGTACGGTAGAGACCCAGTACTTC
CASSEARTGSTVETQYF
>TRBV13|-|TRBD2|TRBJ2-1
TGTGCCAGCACCGAGGGACTAGCGGGGGGGCTAAATGAGCAGTTCTTC
CASTEGLAGGLNEQFF
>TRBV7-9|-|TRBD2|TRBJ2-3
TGTGCCAGCAGCCATCGACTAGCGGGGTTTAGCACAGATACGCAGTATTTT
CASSHRLAGFSTDTQYF
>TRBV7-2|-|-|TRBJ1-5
TGTGCCAGCAGCCTTGGACACTTTAGCAATCAGCCCCAGCATTTT
CASSLGHFSNQPQHF
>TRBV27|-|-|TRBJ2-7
TGTGCCAGCAGTTTAGTTGGAGCGGACGAGCAGTACTTC
CASSLVGADEQYF
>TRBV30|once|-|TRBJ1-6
TGTGCCTGGAGTGTAACTTCAGGGGCACCCCTCCACTTT
CAWSVTSGAPLHF
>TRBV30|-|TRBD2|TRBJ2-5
TGTGCCTGGAGTGGCCTTTGGGCGACTAGCGGGATACAAGAGACCCAGTACTTC
CAWSGLWATSGIQETQYF
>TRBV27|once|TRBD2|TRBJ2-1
TGTGCCAGCAGTCCGACTAGCGGCCACAATGAGCAGTTCTTC
CASSPTSGHNEQFF